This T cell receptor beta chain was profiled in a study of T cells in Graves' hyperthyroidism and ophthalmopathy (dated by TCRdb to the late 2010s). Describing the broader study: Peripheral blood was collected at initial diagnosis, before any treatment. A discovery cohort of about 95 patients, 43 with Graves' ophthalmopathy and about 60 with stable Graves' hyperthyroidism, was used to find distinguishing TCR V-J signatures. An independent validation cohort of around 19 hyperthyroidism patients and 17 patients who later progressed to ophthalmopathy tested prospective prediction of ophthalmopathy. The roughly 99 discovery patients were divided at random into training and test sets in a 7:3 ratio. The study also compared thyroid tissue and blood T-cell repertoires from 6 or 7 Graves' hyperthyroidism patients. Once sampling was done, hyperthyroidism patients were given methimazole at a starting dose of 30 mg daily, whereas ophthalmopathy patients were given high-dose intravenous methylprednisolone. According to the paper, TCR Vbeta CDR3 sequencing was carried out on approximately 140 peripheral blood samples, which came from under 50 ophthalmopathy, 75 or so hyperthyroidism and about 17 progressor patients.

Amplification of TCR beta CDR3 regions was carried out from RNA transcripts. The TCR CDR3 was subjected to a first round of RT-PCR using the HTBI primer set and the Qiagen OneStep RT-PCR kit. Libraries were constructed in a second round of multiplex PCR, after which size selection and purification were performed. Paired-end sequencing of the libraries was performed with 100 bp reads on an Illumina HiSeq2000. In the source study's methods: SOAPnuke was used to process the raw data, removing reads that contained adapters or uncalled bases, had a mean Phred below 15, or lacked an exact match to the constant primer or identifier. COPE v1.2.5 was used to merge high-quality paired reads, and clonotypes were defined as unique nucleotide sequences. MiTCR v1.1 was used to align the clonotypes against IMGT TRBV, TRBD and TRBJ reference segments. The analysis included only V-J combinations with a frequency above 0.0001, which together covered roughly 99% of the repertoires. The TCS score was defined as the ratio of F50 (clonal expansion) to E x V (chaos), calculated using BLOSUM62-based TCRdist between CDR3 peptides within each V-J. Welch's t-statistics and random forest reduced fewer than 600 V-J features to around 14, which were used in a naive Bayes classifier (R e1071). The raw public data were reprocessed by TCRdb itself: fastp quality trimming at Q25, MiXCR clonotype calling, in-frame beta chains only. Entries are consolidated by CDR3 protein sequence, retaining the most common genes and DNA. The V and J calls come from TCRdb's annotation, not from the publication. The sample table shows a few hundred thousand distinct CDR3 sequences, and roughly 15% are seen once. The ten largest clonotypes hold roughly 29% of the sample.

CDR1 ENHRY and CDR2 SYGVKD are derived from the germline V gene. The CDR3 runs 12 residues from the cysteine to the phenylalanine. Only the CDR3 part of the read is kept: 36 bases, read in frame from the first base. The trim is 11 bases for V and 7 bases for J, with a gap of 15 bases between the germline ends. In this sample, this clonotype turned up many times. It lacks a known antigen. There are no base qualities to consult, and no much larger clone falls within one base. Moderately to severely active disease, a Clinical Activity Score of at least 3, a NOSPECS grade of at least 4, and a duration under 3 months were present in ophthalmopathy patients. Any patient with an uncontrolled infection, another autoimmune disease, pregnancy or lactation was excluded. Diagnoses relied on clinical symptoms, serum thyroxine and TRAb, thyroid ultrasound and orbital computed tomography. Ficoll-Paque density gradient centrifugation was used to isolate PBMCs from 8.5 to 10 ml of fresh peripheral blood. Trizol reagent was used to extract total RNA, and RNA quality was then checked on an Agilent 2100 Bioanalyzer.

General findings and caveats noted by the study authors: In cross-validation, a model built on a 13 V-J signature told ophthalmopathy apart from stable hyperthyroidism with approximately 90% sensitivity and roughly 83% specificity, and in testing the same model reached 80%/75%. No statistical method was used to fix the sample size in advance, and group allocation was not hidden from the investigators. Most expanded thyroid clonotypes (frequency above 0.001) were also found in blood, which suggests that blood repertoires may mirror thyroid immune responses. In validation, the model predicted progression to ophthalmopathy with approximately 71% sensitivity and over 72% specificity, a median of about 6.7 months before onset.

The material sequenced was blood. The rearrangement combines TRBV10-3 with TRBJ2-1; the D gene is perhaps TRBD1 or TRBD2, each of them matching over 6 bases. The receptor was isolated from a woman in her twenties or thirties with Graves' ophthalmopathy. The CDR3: CAPYGGQNEQFF. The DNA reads TGTGCCCCATATGGGGGGCAGAATGAGCAGTTCTTC.